A selection of T cell receptor beta chains follows, all from one sample in a study of spatial heterogeneity in lung cancer. From the 5' RACE reads, TCRdb called clonotypes with MiXCR, one entry per CDR3 protein. The sample consists of over 35,000 distinct CDR3 sequences, about 10% of them appearing once. The sequences come from PBMCs, collected at follow-up. The receptors come from a female donor with early-stage non-small cell lung cancer. The CDR3 runs from the conserved cysteine through the conserved F or W. D genes are given only for firm matches. A clone size is listed for some rows: how often the clone was seen (once, few, many), or a class if it is expanded.

DNA,CDR3,J,V,D,size
TGTGCCAACTCGGGACTAAGCGGCACAGATACGCAGTATTTT,CANSGLSGTDTQYF,TRBJ2-3,TRBV18,TRBD2,.
TGTGCCTGGAGTGTACGGTTAGGAGGTGCAACTGAAGCTTTCTTT,CAWSVRLGGATEAFF,TRBJ1-1,TRBV30,.,many
TGTGCCAGCAGTTTACGGGCTGCGAATTCACCCCTCCACTTT,CASSLRAANSPLHF,TRBJ1-6,TRBV28,.,few
TGCAGCGTTGAAACCCGGGGGCGCAGACATGGCTACACCTTC,CSVETRGRRHGYTF,TRBJ1-2,TRBV29-1,.,.
TGTGCCAGCAGGGCCTCCCTGGGGTCACCCCTCCACTTT,CASRASLGSPLHF,TRBJ1-6,TRBV2,.,.
TGTGCCAGCAGTTTGCCGGACAGACAAGCTTTCTTT,CASSLPDRQAFF,TRBJ1-1,TRBV28,.,.
TGTGCCAGCAGTTACGGGGCAGGGCCGATACCTGAAGCTTTCTTT,CASSYGAGPIPEAFF,TRBJ1-1,TRBV6-2/TRBV6-3,.,.
TGTGCCAGCAGGCGTTTGAGTTACGAGCAGTACTTC,CASRRLSYEQYF,TRBJ2-7,TRBV6-5,.,.
TGTGCCAGCAGCCGGACAGGGGAGGCGGCTTTCTTT,CASSRTGEAAFF,TRBJ1-1,TRBV6-6,TRBD1,once
TGTGCCAGCAGCACACCGGGGACATCTAACTATGGCTACACCTTC,CASSTPGTSNYGYTF,TRBJ1-2,TRBV9,.,few
TGTGCCAGCAGCAGCCTCCGGGACAGGGGTTACGAGCAGTACTTC,CASSSLRDRGYEQYF,TRBJ2-7,TRBV11-2,TRBD1,many